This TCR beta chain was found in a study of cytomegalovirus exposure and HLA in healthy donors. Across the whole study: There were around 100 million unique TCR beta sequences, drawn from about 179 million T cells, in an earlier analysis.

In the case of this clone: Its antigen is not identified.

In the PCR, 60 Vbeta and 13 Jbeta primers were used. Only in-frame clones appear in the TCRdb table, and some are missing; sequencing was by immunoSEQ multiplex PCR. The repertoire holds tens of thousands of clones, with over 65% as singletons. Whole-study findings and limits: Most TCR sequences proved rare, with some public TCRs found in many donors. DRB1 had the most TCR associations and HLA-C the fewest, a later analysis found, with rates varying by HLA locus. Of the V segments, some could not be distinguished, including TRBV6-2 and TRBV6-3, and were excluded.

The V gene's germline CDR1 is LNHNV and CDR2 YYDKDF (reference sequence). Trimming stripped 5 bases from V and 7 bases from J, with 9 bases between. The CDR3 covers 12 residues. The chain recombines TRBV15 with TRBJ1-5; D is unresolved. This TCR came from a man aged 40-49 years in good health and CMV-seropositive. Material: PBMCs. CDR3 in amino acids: CATSSEEQPQHF. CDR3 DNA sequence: TGTGCCACCAGCTCCGAAGAGCAGCCCCAGCATTTT. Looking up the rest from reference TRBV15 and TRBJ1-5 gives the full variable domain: DAMVIQNPRYQVTQFGKPVTLSCSQTLNHNVMYWYQQKSSQAPKLLFHYYDKDFNNEADTPDNFQSRRPNTSFCFLDIRSPGLGDTAMYLCATSSEEQPQHFGDGTRLSIL.